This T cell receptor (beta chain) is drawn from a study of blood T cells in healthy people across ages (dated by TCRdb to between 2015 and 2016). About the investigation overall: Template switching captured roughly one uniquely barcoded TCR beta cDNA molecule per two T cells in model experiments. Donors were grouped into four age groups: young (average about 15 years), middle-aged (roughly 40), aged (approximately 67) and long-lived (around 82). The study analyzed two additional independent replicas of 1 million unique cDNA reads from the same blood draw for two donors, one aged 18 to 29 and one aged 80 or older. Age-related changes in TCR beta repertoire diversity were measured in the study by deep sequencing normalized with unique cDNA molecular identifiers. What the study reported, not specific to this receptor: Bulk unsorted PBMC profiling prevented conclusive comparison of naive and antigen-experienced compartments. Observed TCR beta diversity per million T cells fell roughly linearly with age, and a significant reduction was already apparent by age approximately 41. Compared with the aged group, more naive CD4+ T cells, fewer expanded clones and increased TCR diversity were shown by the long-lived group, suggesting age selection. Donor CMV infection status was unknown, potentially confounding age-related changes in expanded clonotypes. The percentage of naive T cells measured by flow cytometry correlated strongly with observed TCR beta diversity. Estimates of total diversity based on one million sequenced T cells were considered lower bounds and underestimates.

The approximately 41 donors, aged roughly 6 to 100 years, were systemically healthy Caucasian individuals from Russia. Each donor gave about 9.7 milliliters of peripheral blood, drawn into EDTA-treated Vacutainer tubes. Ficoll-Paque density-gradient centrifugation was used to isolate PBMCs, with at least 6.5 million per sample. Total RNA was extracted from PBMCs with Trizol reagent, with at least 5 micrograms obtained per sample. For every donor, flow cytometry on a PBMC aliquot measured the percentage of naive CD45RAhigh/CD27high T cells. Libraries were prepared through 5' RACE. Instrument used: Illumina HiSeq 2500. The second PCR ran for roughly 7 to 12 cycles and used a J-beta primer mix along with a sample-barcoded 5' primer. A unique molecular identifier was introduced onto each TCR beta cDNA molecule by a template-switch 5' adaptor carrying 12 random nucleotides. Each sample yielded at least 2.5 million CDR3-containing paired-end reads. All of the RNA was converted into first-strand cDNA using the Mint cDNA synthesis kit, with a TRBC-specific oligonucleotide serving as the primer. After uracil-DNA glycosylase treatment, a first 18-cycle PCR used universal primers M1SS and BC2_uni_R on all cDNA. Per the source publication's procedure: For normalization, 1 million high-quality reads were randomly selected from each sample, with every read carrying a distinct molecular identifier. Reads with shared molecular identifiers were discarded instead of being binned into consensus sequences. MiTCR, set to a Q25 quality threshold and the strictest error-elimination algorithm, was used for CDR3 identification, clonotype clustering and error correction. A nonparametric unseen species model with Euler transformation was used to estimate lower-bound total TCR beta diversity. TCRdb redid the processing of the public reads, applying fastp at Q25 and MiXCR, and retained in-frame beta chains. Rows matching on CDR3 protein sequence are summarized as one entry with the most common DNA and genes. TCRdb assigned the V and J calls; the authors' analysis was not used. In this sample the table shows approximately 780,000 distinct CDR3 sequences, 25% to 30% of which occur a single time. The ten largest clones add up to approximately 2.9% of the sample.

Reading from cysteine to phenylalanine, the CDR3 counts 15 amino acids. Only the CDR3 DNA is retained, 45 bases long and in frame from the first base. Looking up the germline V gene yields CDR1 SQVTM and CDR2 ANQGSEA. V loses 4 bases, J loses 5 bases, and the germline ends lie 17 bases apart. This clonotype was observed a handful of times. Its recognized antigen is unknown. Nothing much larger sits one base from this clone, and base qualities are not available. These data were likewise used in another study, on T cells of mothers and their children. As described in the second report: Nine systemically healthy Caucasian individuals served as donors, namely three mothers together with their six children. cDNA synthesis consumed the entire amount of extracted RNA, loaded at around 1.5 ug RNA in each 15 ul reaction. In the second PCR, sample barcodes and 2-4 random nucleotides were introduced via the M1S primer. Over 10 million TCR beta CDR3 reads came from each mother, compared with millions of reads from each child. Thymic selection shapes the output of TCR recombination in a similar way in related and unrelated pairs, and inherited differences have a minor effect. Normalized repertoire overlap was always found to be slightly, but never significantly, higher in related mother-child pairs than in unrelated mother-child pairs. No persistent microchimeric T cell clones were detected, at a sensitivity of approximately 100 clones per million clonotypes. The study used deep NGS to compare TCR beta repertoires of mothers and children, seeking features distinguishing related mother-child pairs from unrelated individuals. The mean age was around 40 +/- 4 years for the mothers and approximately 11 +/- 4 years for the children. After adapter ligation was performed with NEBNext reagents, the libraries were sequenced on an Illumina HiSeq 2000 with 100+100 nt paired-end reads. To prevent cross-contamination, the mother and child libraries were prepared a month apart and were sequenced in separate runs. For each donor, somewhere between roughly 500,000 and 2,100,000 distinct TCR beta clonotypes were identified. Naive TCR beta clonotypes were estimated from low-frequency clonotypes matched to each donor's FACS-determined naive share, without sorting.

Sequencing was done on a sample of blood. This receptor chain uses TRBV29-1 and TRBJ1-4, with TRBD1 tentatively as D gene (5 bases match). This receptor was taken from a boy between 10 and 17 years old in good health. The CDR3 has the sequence CSVGPTGDQNEKLFF. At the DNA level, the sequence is TGCAGCGTTGGACCCACGGGGGATCAAAATGAAAAACTGTTTTTT.